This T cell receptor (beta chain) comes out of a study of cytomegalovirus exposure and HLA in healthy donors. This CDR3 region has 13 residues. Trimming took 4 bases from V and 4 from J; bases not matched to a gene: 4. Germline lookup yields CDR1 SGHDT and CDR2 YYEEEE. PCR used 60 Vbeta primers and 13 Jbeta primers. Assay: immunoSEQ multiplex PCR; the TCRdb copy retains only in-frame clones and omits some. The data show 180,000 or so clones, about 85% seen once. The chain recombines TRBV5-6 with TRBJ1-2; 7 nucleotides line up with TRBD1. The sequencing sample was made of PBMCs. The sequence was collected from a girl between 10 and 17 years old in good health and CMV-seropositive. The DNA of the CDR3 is TGTGCCAGCAGCGGAAGGGGGCTCTATGGCTACACCTTC. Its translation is CASSGRGLYGYTF.